The next 29 T cell receptor beta chains were all read from a single sample in a study of cytomegalovirus exposure and HLA in healthy donors. Sequencing was performed with immunoSEQ multiplex PCR; in TCRdb, only in-frame clones are kept and a portion is missing. The sample records tens of thousands of clones, approximately 94% being singletons. The sequencing input was PBMCs. Receptors were obtained from a woman aged 18-30 years in good health and CMV-seropositive.

In its sample, this clone was seen once. The chain couples TRBV27 to TRBJ2-1, with 7 bases that match TRBD2. The ends lost 5 bases at V and 1 base at J; junction bases unmatched: 2. This CDR3 has 14 residues. Per germline, CDR1 MNHEY and CDR2 SMNVEV (reference sequence). CDR3 amino acids: CASSGLGSYNEQFF. DNA for the CDR3: TGTGCCAGCAGTGGACTAGGATCCTACAATGAGCAGTTCTTC.

The rearrangement links TRBV6-1 to TRBJ1-1, with D tentatively TRBD1 (6 bases). Germline V gene sequence: CDR1 MNHNS, CDR2 SASEGT. V lost 4 bases, J lost 4 bases, and 19 bases lay in between. This CDR3 comprises 16 residues. Written as DNA, the CDR3 is TGTGCCAGCAGTGCGGACAGCGTCCGCGTGACCACTGAAGCTTTCTTT. Protein sequence: CASSADSVRVTTEAFF.

The chain is built from TRBV11-2 and TRBJ2-1, with D tentatively TRBD1 (6 bases). V was cut by 7 bases and J by 6 bases, with 16 bases left in between. Germline-derived CDR1 and CDR2 are SGHAT and FQNNGV. CDR3 length: 14 amino acids. Written as DNA, the CDR3 is TGTGCCAGCACTTGGGGGCCGTCTTCCAATGAGCAGTTCTTC. Its protein product is CASTWGPSSNEQFF.

The chain links TRBV18 to TRBJ1-1; maybe TRBD1 (5 bases). The CDR3 sequence is 14 residues long. Deletions cut 1 base from V and 6 bases from J, with 12 bases between. Germline CDR1 KGHSH, CDR2 LQKENI. CDR3 sequence (DNA): TGTGCCAGCTCACCACTTGGGACTGGCTCTGAAGCTTTCTTT. This encodes CASSPLGTGSEAFF.

This chain connects TRBV5-1 to TRBJ2-1, with 7 bases lining up with TRBD1. After removal of 1 base from V and 10 bases from J, the junction contained 8 bases not matched to a gene. CDR1 is SGHRS and CDR2 is YFSETQ in the germline V gene. The CDR3 runs to 14 residues. The CDR3: CASSLSTGLKEQFF. The DNA for the CDR3 is TGCGCCAGCAGCTTGTCGACAGGGTTAAAGGAGCAGTTCTTC. The variable domain in full, with the rest retrieved from reference TRBV5-1 and TRBJ2-1, is KAGVTQTPRYLIKTRGQQVTLSCSPISGHRSVSWYQQTPGQGLQFLFEYFSETQRNKGNFPGRFSGRQFSNSRSEMNVSTLELGDSALYLCASSLSTGLKEQFFGPGTRLTVL.

The chain has TRBV5-4 and TRBJ2-5; the D gene is possibly TRBD2 (6 bases). This CDR3 contains 14 residues. Germline V gene lookup returns CDR1 SGHNT and CDR2 YYREEE (reference sequence). V was clipped by 0 bases and J by 4 bases, with 10 bases between them. In nucleotides, the CDR3 is TGTGCCAGCAGCTTGGCGCGGGATGGAGAGACCCAGTACTTC. This encodes CASSLARDGETQYF. The full variable domain, completed using reference TRBV5-4 and TRBJ2-5, is ETGVTQSPTHLIKTRGQQVTLRCSSQSGHNTVSWYQQALGQGPQFIFQYYREEENGRGNFPPRFSGLQFPNYSSELNVNALELDDSALYLCASSLARDGETQYFGPGTRLLVL.

This rearrangement joins TRBV9 to TRBJ2-2; 10 positions agree with TRBD2. V lost 0 bases to trimming and J lost 4 bases; unmatched junction nucleotides: 6. The CDR3 loop spans 17 amino acids. Germline V lookup: CDR1 SGDLS, CDR2 YYNGEE. DNA for the CDR3: TGTGCCAGCAGCGTAGTCCCGAGCGGGGGGGGCACCGGGGAGCTGTTTTTT. It codes for CASSVVPSGGGTGELFF. Full variable domain (rest looked up from reference TRBV9 and TRBJ2-2): DSGVTQTPKHLITATGQRVTLRCSPRSGDLSVYWYQQSLDQGLQFLIQYYNGEERAKGNILERFSAQQFPDLHSELNLSSLELGDSALYFCASSVVPSGGGTGELFFGEGSRLTVL.

This chain connects TRBV27 to TRBJ1-5; 11 bases agree with TRBD1. Germline V lookup: CDR1 MNHEY, CDR2 SMNVEV (reference sequence). The CDR3 is made up of 14 amino acids. V trimming: 5 bases; J trimming: 6 bases; junction bases outside the gene matches: 3. The CDR3: CASSRTGGFQPQHF. The DNA for the CDR3 is TGTGCCAGCAGTAGGACAGGGGGCTTTCAGCCCCAGCATTTT.

This chain connects TRBV5-6 to TRBJ1-2, with a weak D call TRBD1 (5 bases). The length of the CDR3 is 16 residues. Trimming shortened V by 3 bases and J by 4 bases, and 19 bases separated the two germline ends. Looked up from germline, CDR1 is SGHDT and CDR2 is YYEEEE. The CDR3 DNA reads as TGTGCCAGCAGCTCCACCTCCTGGGGCAGGGCCTATGGCTACACCTTC. It yields the protein CASSSTSWGRAYGYTF.

The CDR3 DNA reads as TGTGCCATCAGAGATACAGAGATCTATGGCTACACCTTC. This translates into CAIRDTEIYGYTF. The V call is TRBV10-3, the J call TRBJ1-2, with D uncertain. V was pared by 6 bases and J by 4 bases, with 12 bases between. The CDR3 is 13 amino acids. The germline V gene encodes CDR1 ENHRY and CDR2 SYGVKD.

This chain uses TRBV2 with TRBJ2-1, with TRBD1 matching over 8 bases. Germline values: CDR1 SNHLY, CDR2 FYNNEI. The V gene end was trimmed by 8 bases and the J gene end by 9 bases; junction bases not matched to a gene: 12. This CDR3 contains 14 residues. CDR3 DNA sequence: TGTGCCAGCGGGTTCGACAGGGGATCTGGTGAGCAGTTCTTC. Its translation: CASGFDRGSGEQFF. Full variable domain (outside the CDR3, taken from reference TRBV2 and TRBJ2-1): EPEVTQTPSHQVTQMGQEVILRCVPISNHLYFYWYRQILGQKVEFLVSFYNNEISEKSEIFDDQFSVERPDGSNFTLKIRSTKLEDSAMYFCASGFDRGSGEQFFGPGTRLTVL.

This clone was seen a single time. J is TRBJ1-1 and V is TRBV7-9; D is uncertain. The germline V gene has CDR1 SEHNR and CDR2 FQNEAQ (reference sequence). The CDR3 runs 14 residues. V lost 3 bases, J lost 0 bases, and 8 bases lay in between. Here the CDR3 DNA reads TGTGCCAGCAGCTTCTCGGTAATGAACACTGAAGCTTTCTTT. Translated, it gives CASSFSVMNTEAFF.

CDR3 protein: CASKRQAVEKLFF. CDR3 nucleotides: TGTGCCAGCAAAAGACAGGCTGTTGAAAAACTGTTTTTT. The chain is built from TRBV2 and TRBJ1-4; possibly TRBD1 for D (6 bases). The V end lost 7 bases, the J end lost 7 bases, and 13 bases lay between the germline ends. CDR1 is SNHLY and CDR2 is FYNNEI in the germline V gene. The CDR3 sequence is 13 residues long.

In DNA, the CDR3 is TGTGCCAGCAGTGAATATGGGCTCCAGGGTGAGAACACTGAAGCTTTCTTT. Translation: CASSEYGLQGENTEAFF. This chain links TRBV25-1 with TRBJ1-1, with D possibly being TRBD1 (5 bases). The CDR3 is 17 residues long. Trimming cost V 0 bases and J 1 base, with 15 bases left between them. Germline V lookup: CDR1 MGHDK, CDR2 SYGVNS.

V gene TRBV6-1 combines with J gene TRBJ2-7; D perhaps matches TRBD1 (6 bases). Deletions cut 8 bases from V and 4 bases from J, with 21 bases between. CDR3 length equals 15 residues. Germline CDR1 reads MNHNS; CDR2 reads SASEGT. CDR3 sequence reads: CASPRQVGSKYEQYF. CDR3 in DNA: TGTGCCAGCCCGAGACAGGTAGGGAGTAAATACGAGCAGTACTTC.

This clone was detected only once. The CDR3 sequence: CASSQGTSVEETQYF. CDR3 nucleotide sequence: TGCGCCAGCAGCCAAGGGACTAGCGTAGAAGAGACCCAGTACTTC. The gene calls are TRBV4-1 and TRBJ2-5, with TRBD2 identical over 9 bases. After removal of 1 base from V and 3 bases from J, the junction contained 3 bases not matched to a gene. This CDR3 comprises 15 residues. The V gene's germline CDR1 is MGHRA and CDR2 YSYEKL.

The V gene is TRBV29-1, the J gene TRBJ1-1; the match to TRBD1 covers 9 bases. Germline values: CDR1 SQVTM, CDR2 ANQGSEA. Trimming cost V 6 bases and J 0 bases; bases outside gene matches: 5. The length of the CDR3 is 14 residues. Written as DNA, the CDR3 is TGCAGCGTCGGGACAGGGAAGATGAACACTGAAGCTTTCTTT. This sequence encodes CSVGTGKMNTEAFF.

The chain links TRBV7-9 to TRBJ1-2; D not certain. CDR1 is SEHNR, CDR2 FQNEAQ, per germline (reference sequence). The CDR3 extends over 14 amino acids. Trimming took off 2 bases at V and 4 bases at J, with 11 bases between the two ends. The CDR3 DNA sequence: TGTGCCAGCAGCTTACTTTTCTACTCCTATGGCTACACCTTC. It translates to CASSLLFYSYGYTF.

The chain has TRBV11-2 and TRBJ2-1; 7 positions match TRBD2. Trimming at V came to 3 bases and at J to 2 bases, leaving 4 bases not matched to a gene. The CDR3 consists of 15 residues. CDR1 and CDR2 (germline): SGHAT, FQNNGV. CDR3 loop: CASSFNGGAYNEQFF. The DNA of the CDR3 is TGTGCCAGCAGCTTTAATGGGGGGGCCTACAATGAGCAGTTCTTC.

V gene TRBV6-1 combines with J gene TRBJ1-6; a possible D gene is TRBD1 (6 bases). The germline V gene has CDR1 MNHNS and CDR2 SASEGT. The CDR3 totals 14 residues. Between the trimmed V and J ends, which lost 7 bases and 5 bases, there was a span of 12 bases. The CDR3 DNA reads as TGTGCCAGCACTCCGGGACACAATAATTCACCCCTCCACTTT. This translates into CASTPGHNNSPLHF.

The chain is built from TRBV28 and TRBJ2-7; D perhaps matches TRBD2 (6 bases). V shed 6 bases and J shed 1 base, with 10 bases lying between them. CDR3 length: 13 residues. In germline, CDR1 is MDHEN, CDR2 SYDVKM. The CDR3 DNA follows: TGTGCCAGCAGCCGTGGAGGGTCCTACGAGCAGTACTTC. It specifies CASSRGGSYEQYF.

This chain connects TRBV9 to TRBJ2-6, with D perhaps matching TRBD1 (5 bases). The CDR3 has 18 residues. Per germline, CDR1 SGDLS and CDR2 YYNGEE. V lost 0 bases and J lost 0, with 13 bases in between. The CDR3 is CASSVDPGISSGANVLTF. CDR3 nucleotides: TGTGCCAGCAGCGTAGACCCAGGGATAAGCTCTGGGGCCAACGTCCTGACTTTC. The full variable domain, with the rest looked up from reference TRBV9 and TRBJ2-6, is DSGVTQTPKHLITATGQRVTLRCSPRSGDLSVYWYQQSLDQGLQFLIQYYNGEERAKGNILERFSAQQFPDLHSELNLSSLELGDSALYFCASSVDPGISSGANVLTFGAGSRLTVL.

The rearrangement uses TRBV4-3 and TRBJ2-2, with a tentative D call TRBD1 (5 bases). Looked up from germline, CDR1 is LGHNA and CDR2 is YSLEER. Trimming stripped 5 bases from V and 0 bases from J, with 13 bases between. The CDR3 length is 16 residues. The CDR3 DNA is TGCGCCAGCAGCTTGGGGCGCGAGACGAACACCGGGGAGCTGTTTTTT. It yields the protein CASSLGRETNTGELFF.

The CDR3 is CASSTYSGGIARTGELFF. The CDR3 DNA reads TGTGCCAGTAGTACCTACTCGGGGGGGATAGCGAGGACCGGGGAGCTGTTTTTT. The V call is TRBV19, the J call TRBJ2-2; 8 bases map to TRBD2. Germline V gene data show CDR1 as LNHDA and CDR2 as SQIVND (reference sequence). Trimming cost V 4 bases and J 5 bases; bases outside gene matches: 15. This CDR3 spans 18 amino acids.

V usage is TRBV28 and J usage is TRBJ2-1; D call uncertain. The V gene lost 2 bases and the J gene lost 9 bases, with 11 bases spanning the gap. The CDR3 runs 13 residues. Germline CDR1 reads MDHEN; CDR2 reads SYDVKM. The CDR3 DNA reads as TGTGCCAGCAGTTTACGCGGTTTGCGTGAGCAGTTCTTC. Residues: CASSLRGLREQFF. Filled out from reference TRBV28 and TRBJ2-1, the complete variable domain reads DVKVTQSSRYLVKRTGEKVFLECVQDMDHENMFWYRQDPGLGLRLIYFSYDVKMKEKGDIPEGYSVSREKKERFSLILESASTNQTSMYLCASSLRGLREQFFGPGTRLTVL.

V is TRBV18 and J is TRBJ2-5, with 7 bases identical to TRBD2. The V and J ends lost 1 base and 0 bases, in that order; junction bases with no gene match: 2. The CDR3 is 15 amino acids. Looked up from germline, CDR1 is KGHSH and CDR2 is LQKENI. The CDR3 DNA follows: TGTGCCAGCTCACCACGGCTAGCGGACCAAGAGACCCAGTACTTC. Its translation: CASSPRLADQETQYF.

V is TRBV19 and J is TRBJ1-6, with 7 positions matching TRBD1. In germline, CDR1 is LNHDA, CDR2 SQIVND (reference sequence). This CDR3 is 14 amino acids long. Trimming took 4 bases from V and 11 from J; bases not matched to a gene: 8. CDR3 amino acids: CASSSQGVEAPLHF. CDR3 sequence (DNA): TGTGCCAGTAGTAGTCAGGGGGTAGAGGCACCCCTCCACTTT.

V gene TRBV2 combines with J gene TRBJ2-2; D gene unclear. Germline CDR1 reads SNHLY; CDR2 reads FYNNEI. This CDR3 is built from 14 residues. With 1 base removed from V and 3 bases from J, the gap between germline ends came to 6 bases. CDR3: CASSEDSDTGELFF. The CDR3 bases are TGTGCCAGCAGTGAAGATTCGGACACCGGGGAGCTGTTTTTT.

V usage is TRBV28 and J usage is TRBJ1-1; TRBD1 might be the D (5 bases). V was shortened by 1 base and J by 5 bases, with 14 bases between the two germline ends. The CDR3 runs 15 residues. Germline V CDR1 and CDR2: MDHEN, SYDVKM. CDR3 amino acids: CASSLSDRGGTEAFF. CDR3 nucleotide sequence: TGTGCCAGCAGTTTATCAGACCGCGGGGGGACTGAAGCTTTCTTT.